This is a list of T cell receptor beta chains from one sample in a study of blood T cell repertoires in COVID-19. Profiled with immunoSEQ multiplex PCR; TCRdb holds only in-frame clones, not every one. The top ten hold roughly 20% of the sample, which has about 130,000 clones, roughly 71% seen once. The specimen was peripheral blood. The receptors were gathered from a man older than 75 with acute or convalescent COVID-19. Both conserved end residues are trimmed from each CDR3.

CDR3aa: ASSPASSGGGEQY; v_gene: TRBV6-5
CDR3aa: ASRGQGNQPQH; v_gene: TRBV6-5
CDR3aa: ASGSSYNSPLH; v_gene: TRBV5-4
CDR3aa: ASSLVEADTQY; v_gene: TRBV5-4
CDR3aa: ASSVGQNTGELF; v_gene: TRBV9
CDR3aa: ASSLVPARGYT; v_gene: TRBV7-9
CDR3aa: ASSFRTGAPEAF; v_gene: TRBV11-1
CDR3aa: ASSYRVNTEAF; v_gene: TRBV5-1
CDR3aa: ASSINRAEGDTQY; v_gene: TRBV19
CDR3aa: ASRGAYNQPQH; v_gene: TRBV6-5
CDR3aa: ASSFTYEQY; v_gene: TRBV7-9
CDR3aa: ASSLDPGETQY; v_gene: TRBV11-2
CDR3aa: ASSPYTGGEAF; v_gene: TRBV7-2
CDR3aa: ASSPGGGRETQY; v_gene: TRBV5-1
CDR3aa: ASIRGSPYEQY; v_gene: TRBV6-5
CDR3aa: ATSKRGGLNEQF; v_gene: TRBV15
CDR3aa: ASSLFGQGAAEQF; v_gene: TRBV7-8
CDR3aa: ASVSQGNQPQH; v_gene: TRBV6-6
CDR3aa: ASRGSGTDTQY; v_gene: TRBV10-3
CDR3aa: ASKRDRGPYQPQH; v_gene: TRBV7-2
CDR3aa: ASSSVRGSGNTIY; v_gene: TRBV11-2
CDR3aa: ASSYFGVNNEQF; v_gene: TRBV6-6
CDR3aa: ASSLESGVATDTQY; v_gene: TRBV7-3
CDR3aa: ASSPLNSLDTQY; v_gene: TRBV18
CDR3aa: ASSAQVNEKLF; v_gene: TRBV25-1
CDR3aa: ASSSDRRSYEQY; v_gene: TRBV5-4
CDR3aa: ASSLGTRVQYGYT; v_gene: TRBV5-6
CDR3aa: ASSAPAGGPWGQETQY; v_gene: TRBV7-2
CDR3aa: ASSEANPGRGEAF; v_gene: TRBV2
CDR3aa: SVQVDSPLH; v_gene: TRBV20-1
CDR3aa: ASRTGGNSPLH; v_gene: TRBV5-1
CDR3aa: SVSGGVNTEAF; v_gene: TRBV29-1
CDR3aa: ASSISGRGRQPQH; v_gene: TRBV19
CDR3aa: ASSPLTSGARETQY; v_gene: TRBV27
CDR3aa: ASSVEHSSPTDTQY; v_gene: TRBV9
CDR3aa: ASSQDRGYGYT; v_gene: TRBV7-2
CDR3aa: ASSALIKGDYGYT; v_gene: TRBV21-1